Below, one T cell receptor (beta chain) is given with its context. Its cognate antigen is unknown. This record belongs to a study of T-cell memory formation after mild COVID-19. 5'RACE with constant-segment primers yielded barcoded, UMI-tagged TCR alpha and TCR beta cDNA libraries. In TCRdb, the 5' RACE reads were re-called with MiXCR into one record per CDR3 protein. The sample has about 110,000 distinct CDR3 sequences; roughly 14% are singletons. General study points: Contracting CD4+ clones sat mainly in CM and EM; CD8+ in EMRA. Contracting clones from day 15 to 85 had balanced CD4/CD8; later expanders favoured CD4+.

The CDR3 extends over 12 amino acids. V gave up 7 bases and J gave up 4 bases, with 10 bases separating them. This rearrangement joins TRBV12-3 or TRBV12-4 to TRBJ1-1; the D is unclear. The sample consisted of PBMCs or a T cell subset sorted from them (not recorded which). This clonotype originated in a man aged 18 to 29 who had mild COVID-19 (a few samples of this study predate the infection). Cell type and time point are not known. This CDR3 reads CASTLGLTEAFF. For the CDR3, the DNA is TGTGCCAGCACCCTAGGGCTCACTGAAGCTTTCTTT.